This TCR beta chain came from a study of shared clonotypes between healthy human individuals. Study-level points and caveats: Approximately 4.9% of naive CD4 clonotypes were shared across a handful of donors. Depth of sequencing was expected to influence donor clonotype sharing.

CD45RO-negative CD8 cells positively selected for CCR7 made up the naive population, which excluded terminally differentiated effector memory CD45RA+ cells. Study donors comprised healthy, HIV-negative adults devoid of recent acute infection or vaccination. Nashville, Tennessee was home to all donors, who were Caucasian adults. The V gene's germline CDR1 is SEHNR and CDR2 FQNEAQ (reference sequence). Trimming pared 2 bases from V and 1 base from J, leaving 10 bases between. The CDR3 contains 15 residues. Assay: immunoSEQ multiplex PCR; the TCRdb copy retains only in-frame clones and omits some. Of about 700,000 clones in the sample, roughly nine tenths were seen once. As concerns this clone: Antigen: not known.

The source is a man aged 25-45 years in good health. The V call is TRBV7-9, the J call TRBJ2-3; tentatively, D is TRBD2 (6 bases). Sequenced material: naive CD8+ T cells sorted from blood. CDR3 amino acids: CASSLWRDGTDTQYF. CDR3 DNA: TGTGCCAGCAGCTTATGGCGGGATGGCACAGATACGCAGTATTTT.